This is a list of T cell receptor beta chains from one sample in a study of blood T cell repertoires in COVID-19. The repertoire was sequenced with immunoSEQ multiplex PCR; TCRdb's copy has only in-frame clones and lacks some. In the table there are a few hundred thousand clones, 80% to 85% of which are singletons. Sequenced sample: PBMCs or T cells enriched from blood (not recorded which). These receptors were taken from a woman between 45 and 60 years old who had recovered from COVID-19. CDR3s include the opening cysteine and the closing phenylalanine or tryptophan. A D gene is named only where the DNA matches it firmly. Expanded clones are given a class, and other clones once, few, many or no size at all.

TRBV19	.	TRBJ1-1	.	TGTGCCAGTAGTATTGGGGGGGCGAAGGGGAAAACTGAAGCTTTCTTT	CASSIGGAKGKTEAFF
TRBV27	.	TRBJ2-3	once	TGTGCCAGCAGTTTCGGCTTATCGCTCCTGACGGGGGATACGCAGTATTTT	CASSFGLSLLTGDTQYF
TRBV4-1	.	TRBJ2-1	.	TGCGCCAGCAGCCAAGACCAAGACTATGGAGGGCGGGTCTTC	CASSQDQDYGGRVF
TRBV9	.	TRBJ1-2	.	TGTGCCAGCAGCGTTTCCCCCCTGGAGAGTGGCTATGGCTACACCTTC	CASSVSPLESGYGYTF
TRBV30	.	TRBJ2-4	.	TGTGCCTGGAGTTCGTTGGGTGCCGGGTTAGCCAAAAACATTCAGTACTTC	CAWSSLGAGLAKNIQYF
TRBV30	.	TRBJ1-5	.	TGTGCCTGGAGGCAGTCACAAGCCGGGGAGCCCCAGCATTTT	CAWRQSQAGEPQHF
TRBV30	TRBD1	TRBJ2-7	few	TGTGCCTGCGGCGAGGGACAGATTAAAGTCTACGAGCAGTACTTC	CACGEGQIKVYEQYF
TRBV29-1	TRBD2	TRBJ2-5	.	TGCAGCGTTAGAGGGCTAGCGGGAGGCACGTACCAAGAGACCCAGTACTTC	CSVRGLAGGTYQETQYF
TRBV6-2/TRBV6-3	.	TRBJ2-1	.	TGTGCCAGCAGTAGGATGGGGCGGCAGTTCTTC	CASSRMGRQFF
TRBV2	.	TRBJ1-1	.	TGTGCCAGCAGCGAGCACAGGGTTACTGAAGCTTTCTTT	CASSEHRVTEAFF
TRBV11-3	.	TRBJ1-6	.	TGTGCCAGCAGCCCGTCGGGGTTGAATTCACCCCTCCACTTT	CASSPSGLNSPLHF
TRBV11-3	TRBD2	TRBJ2-3	few	TGTGCCAGCAGCAACGGGGGGACCACAGATACGCAGTATTTT	CASSNGGTTDTQYF
TRBV30	.	TRBJ1-1	.	TGTGCCTGGAGTGTCCGGGGGGACACTGAAGCTTTCTTT	CAWSVRGDTEAFF
TRBV9	TRBD1	TRBJ1-2	.	TGTGCCAGCAGCGTCCAGGGGGCTTATGGCTACACCTTC	CASSVQGAYGYTF
TRBV10-3	TRBD2	TRBJ2-3	.	TGTGCCATCAGTGTTTCTAGCGGTCCTAGCACAGATACGCAGTATTTT	CAISVSSGPSTDTQYF
TRBV6-4	.	TRBJ1-1	.	TGTGCCAGCCGTGGGCAGTTTAACACTGAAGCTTTCTTT	CASRGQFNTEAFF
TRBV7-2	TRBD2	TRBJ2-3	.	TGTGCCAGCAAAATAGCGGGAAGAGGCACAGATACGCAGTATTTT	CASKIAGRGTDTQYF